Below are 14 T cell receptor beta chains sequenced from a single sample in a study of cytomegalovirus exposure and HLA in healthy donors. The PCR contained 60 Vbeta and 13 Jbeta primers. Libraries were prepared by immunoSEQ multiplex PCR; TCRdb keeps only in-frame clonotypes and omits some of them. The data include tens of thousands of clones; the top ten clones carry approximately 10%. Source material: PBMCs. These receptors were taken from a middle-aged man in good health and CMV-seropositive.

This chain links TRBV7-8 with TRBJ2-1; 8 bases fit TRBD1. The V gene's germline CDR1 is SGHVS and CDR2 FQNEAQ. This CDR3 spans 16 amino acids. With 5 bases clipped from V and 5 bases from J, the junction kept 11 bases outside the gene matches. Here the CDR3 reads CASSPSRDRSDNEQFF. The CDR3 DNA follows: TGTGCCAGCAGCCCATCCAGGGACAGGTCCGACAATGAGCAGTTCTTC.

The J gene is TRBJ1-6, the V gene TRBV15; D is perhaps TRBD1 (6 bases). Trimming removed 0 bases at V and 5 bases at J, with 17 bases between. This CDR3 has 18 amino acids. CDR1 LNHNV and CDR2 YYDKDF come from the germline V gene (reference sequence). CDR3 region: CATSRDPGQLANNSPLHF. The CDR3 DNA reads TGTGCCACCAGCAGAGACCCGGGACAACTGGCTAATAATTCACCCCTCCACTTT.

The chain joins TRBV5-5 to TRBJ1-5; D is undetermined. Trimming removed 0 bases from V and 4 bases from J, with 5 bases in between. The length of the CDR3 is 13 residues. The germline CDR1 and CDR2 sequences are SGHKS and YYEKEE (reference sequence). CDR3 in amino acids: CASSLGPNQPQHF. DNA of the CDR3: TGTGCCAGCAGCTTGGGTCCGAATCAGCCCCAGCATTTT.

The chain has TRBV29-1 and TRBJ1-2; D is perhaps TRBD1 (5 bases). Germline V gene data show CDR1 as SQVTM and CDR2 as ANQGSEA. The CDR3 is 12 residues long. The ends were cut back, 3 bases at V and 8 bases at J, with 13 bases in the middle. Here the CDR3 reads CSVDAGLQGYTF. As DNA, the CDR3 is TGCAGCGTTGACGCAGGGTTACAAGGCTACACCTTC.

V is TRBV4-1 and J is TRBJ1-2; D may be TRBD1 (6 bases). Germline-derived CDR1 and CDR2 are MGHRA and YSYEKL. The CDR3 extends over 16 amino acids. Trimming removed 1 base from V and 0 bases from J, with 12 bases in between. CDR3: CASSQGSTGTNYGYTF. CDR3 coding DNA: TGCGCCAGCAGCCAAGGCTCGACAGGAACTAACTATGGCTACACCTTC.

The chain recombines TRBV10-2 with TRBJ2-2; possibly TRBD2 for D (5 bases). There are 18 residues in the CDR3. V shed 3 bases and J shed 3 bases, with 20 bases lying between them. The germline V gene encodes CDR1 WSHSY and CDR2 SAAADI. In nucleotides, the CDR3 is TGCGCCAGCAGTGAACTGCTACTAGGAGAAGTCGACACCGGGGAGCTGTTTTTT. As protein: CASSELLLGEVDTGELFF.

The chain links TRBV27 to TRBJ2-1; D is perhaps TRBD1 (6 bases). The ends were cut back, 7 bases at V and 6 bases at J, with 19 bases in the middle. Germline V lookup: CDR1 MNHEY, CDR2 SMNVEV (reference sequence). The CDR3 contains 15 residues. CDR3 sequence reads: CASTQLGGVSNEQFF. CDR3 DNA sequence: TGTGCCAGCACCCAGCTAGGGGGAGTGAGCAATGAGCAGTTCTTC.

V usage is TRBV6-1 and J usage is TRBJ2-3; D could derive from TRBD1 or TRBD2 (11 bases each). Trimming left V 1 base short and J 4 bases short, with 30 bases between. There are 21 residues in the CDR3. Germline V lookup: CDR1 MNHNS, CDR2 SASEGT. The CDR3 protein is CASSEGTGGRGTSGSADTQYF. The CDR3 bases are TGTGCCAGCAGTGAAGGGACAGGGGGCAGGGGAACTAGCGGGAGTGCAGATACGCAGTATTTT.

CDR3 in DNA: TGTGCCAGTAGTATGAGAAGTAGCGGGGGTCGCACAGATACGCAGTATTTT. Translated: CASSMRSSGGRTDTQYF. The chain has TRBV19 and TRBJ2-3; 9 bases line up with TRBD2. Germline CDR1 and CDR2: LNHDA and SQIVND (reference sequence). J lost 1 base, V lost 3 bases, and 8 bases had no gene match. The CDR3 spans 17 residues.

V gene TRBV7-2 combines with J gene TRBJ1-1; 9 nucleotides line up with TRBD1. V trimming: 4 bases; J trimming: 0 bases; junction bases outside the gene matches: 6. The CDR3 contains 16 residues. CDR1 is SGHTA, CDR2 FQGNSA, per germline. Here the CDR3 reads CASSSSGQGMNTEAFF. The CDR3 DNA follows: TGTGCCAGCAGCTCTTCGGGACAGGGAATGAACACTGAAGCTTTCTTT.

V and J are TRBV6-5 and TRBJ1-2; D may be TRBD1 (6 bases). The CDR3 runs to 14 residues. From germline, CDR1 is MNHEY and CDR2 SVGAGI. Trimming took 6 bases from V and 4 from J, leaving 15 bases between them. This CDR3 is CASSSPGQSYGYTF. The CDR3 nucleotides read TGTGCCAGCAGCTCCCCCGGACAGAGCTATGGCTACACCTTC.

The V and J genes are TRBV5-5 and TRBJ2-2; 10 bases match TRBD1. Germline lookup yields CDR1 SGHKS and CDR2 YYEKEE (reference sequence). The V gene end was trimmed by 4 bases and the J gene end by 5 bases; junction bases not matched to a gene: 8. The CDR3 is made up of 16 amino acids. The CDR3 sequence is CASSVGTGEVTGELFF. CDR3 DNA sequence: TGTGCCAGCAGCGTAGGGACAGGGGAAGTAACCGGGGAGCTGTTTTTT. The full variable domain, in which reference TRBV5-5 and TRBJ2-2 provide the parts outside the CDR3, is DAGVTQSPTHLIKTRGQQVTLRCSPISGHKSVSWYQQVLGQGPQFIFQYYEKEERGRGNFPDRFSARQFPNYSSELNVNALLLGDSALYLCASSVGTGEVTGELFFGEGSRLTVL.

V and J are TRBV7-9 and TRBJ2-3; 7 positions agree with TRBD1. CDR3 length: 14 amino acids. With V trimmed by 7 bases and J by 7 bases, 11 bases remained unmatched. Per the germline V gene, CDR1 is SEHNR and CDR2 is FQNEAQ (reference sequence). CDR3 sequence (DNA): TGTGCCAGCACGACAGGGCCCGGCCTCTATACGCAGTATTTT. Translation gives CASTTGPGLYTQYF.

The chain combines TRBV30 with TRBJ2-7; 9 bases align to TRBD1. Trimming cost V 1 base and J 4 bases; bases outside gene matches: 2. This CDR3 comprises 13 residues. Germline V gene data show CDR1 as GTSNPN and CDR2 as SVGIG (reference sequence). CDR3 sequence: CAWSGDRVYEQYF. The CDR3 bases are TGTGCCTGGAGTGGGGACAGGGTATACGAGCAGTACTTC.